What follows is one T cell receptor (beta chain) and its context. This record belongs to a study of blood T cell repertoires in COVID-19. Study context: The United States, Italy and Spain were the sources of the acute and convalescent COVID-19 samples. PBMCs, B-cell-depleted T cells, or T cells were the source of the cDNA or gDNA that made up the material.

Trimming took 5 bases from V and 1 from J, leaving 9 bases between them. The CDR3 loop spans 14 amino acids. From germline, CDR1 is MNHEY and CDR2 SVGAGI. In the source study's methods: For nucleated cells, counts were estimated from reference gene primer amplification. Sequenced by immunoSEQ multiplex PCR; TCRdb stores in-frame clones only, minus some. V and J calls and clone size follow that table, whereas D and trimming were derived from the DNA. The repertoire holds around 73,000 clones, 82% seen once, with 3.5% to 5% in the top ten. The V call is TRBV6-5, the J call TRBJ2-1; D may be TRBD2 (6 bases). The TCR originated in a woman aged 55-70 years with acute or convalescent COVID-19. Sequencing was done on a sample of peripheral blood. CDR3 coding DNA: TGTGCCAGCAGTAGAGGGAGGTCCTACAATGAGCAGTTCTTC. Its translation: CASSRGRSYNEQFF.